The 26 T cell receptor beta chains presented below share a single source sample, sequenced in a study of blood T cell repertoires in COVID-19. Clones were sequenced by immunoSEQ multiplex PCR, and TCRdb holds only the in-frame ones, with some missing. The data contain approximately 330,000 clones, approximately 89% of them singletons. The sample taken for sequencing was PBMCs or T cells enriched from blood (not recorded which). The receptors stem from a woman aged 25 to 45 who had recovered from COVID-19.

The V gene is TRBV5-4, the J gene TRBJ2-3, with 8 bases fitting TRBD2. V lost 0 bases to trimming and J lost 2 bases; unmatched junction nucleotides: 5. Germline V gene lookup returns CDR1 SGHNT and CDR2 YYREEE (reference sequence). This CDR3 contains 16 residues. Here the CDR3 DNA reads TGTGCCAGCAGCTTGGCCTTAGCGGGGCTCACAGATACGCAGTATTTT. Protein product: CASSLALAGLTDTQYF.

The chain couples TRBV7-9 to TRBJ2-6; D unresolved. The CDR3 spans 14 residues. V was clipped by 4 bases and J by 0 bases, with 4 bases between them. The germline gives CDR1 SEHNR, CDR2 FQNEAQ (reference sequence). CDR3 region: CASSSFSGANVLTF. The CDR3 region has the DNA TGTGCCAGCAGCTCATTCTCTGGGGCCAACGTCCTGACTTTC.

This chain joins TRBV19 and TRBJ1-1, with D unclear. The CDR3 covers 14 residues. Germline-derived CDR1 and CDR2 are LNHDA and SQIVND (reference sequence). V lost 5 bases and J lost 6, with 16 bases in between. CDR3 protein: CASSEANTHAEAFF. The CDR3 DNA reads as TGTGCCAGTAGTGAGGCCAACACCCACGCTGAAGCTTTCTTT. The variable domain in full, completed from reference TRBV19 and TRBJ1-1, reads DGGITQSPKYLFRKEGQNVTLSCEQNLNHDAMYWYRQDPGQGLRLIYYSQIVNDFQKGDIAEGYSVSREKKESFPLTVTSAQKNPTAFYLCASSEANTHAEAFFGQGTRLTVV.

The chain uses TRBV19 and TRBJ1-2; a weak D match, TRBD1 (6 bases). V lost 6 bases and J 2 bases, leaving 19 bases between the germline ends. CDR1 and CDR2 (germline): LNHDA, SQIVND (reference sequence). CDR3 length equals 16 residues. In DNA form, the CDR3 reads TGTGCCAGTAGCCCTAATGGACAGACTCAAAACTATGGCTACACCTTC. This gives the protein CASSPNGQTQNYGYTF.

This clone has a single count. The chain carries TRBV3-1 (or the pseudogene TRBV3-2) and TRBJ1-2; 7 nucleotides match TRBD1. Losses at the gene ends were 3 bases for V and 5 bases for J; bases not matched to a gene: 0. Germline assignment: CDR1 LGHDT and CDR2 YNNKEL (reference sequence). This CDR3 has 12 residues. The CDR3 loop is CASSQTGYGYTF. CDR3 nucleotides: TGTGCCAGCAGCCAGACAGGGTATGGCTACACCTTC.

This sequence joins TRBV5-6 and TRBJ2-7; 10 bases are a match to TRBD2. This CDR3 contains 14 residues. CDR1 and CDR2 (germline): SGHDT, YYEEEE. With V trimmed by 4 bases and J by 3 bases, 4 bases remained unmatched. The CDR3 nucleotides read TGTGCCAGCAGCGTGGGACTAGCGATCTACGAGCAGTACTTC. Encoded protein: CASSVGLAIYEQYF.

This sequence joins TRBV12-5 and TRBJ1-5; 8 positions match TRBD1. The CDR3 has 16 amino acids. The germline V gene encodes CDR1 LGHNT and CDR2 FRNRAP. The ends lost 0 bases at V and 7 bases at J; junction bases unmatched: 8. Here the CDR3 DNA reads TGTGCTAGTGGTTTGGTACGAGGGGACAGGCGGCAGCCCCAGCATTTT. Protein product: CASGLVRGDRRQPQHF. The full variable domain, rest sourced from reference TRBV12-5 and TRBJ1-5, is DARVTQTPRHKVTEMGQEVTMRCQPILGHNTVFWYRQTMMQGLELLAYFRNRAPLDDSGMPKDRFSAEMPDATLATLKIQPSEPRDSAVYFCASGLVRGDRRQPQHFGDGTRLSIL.

The rearrangement uses TRBV18 and TRBJ2-1; 8 nucleotides agree with TRBD1. After removal of 4 bases from V and 9 bases from J, the junction contained 11 bases not matched to a gene. The CDR3 sequence is 15 residues long. Germline CDR1 and CDR2: KGHSH and LQKENI. DNA of the CDR3: TGTGCCAGCTCACTCGGACAGGGCCCGTTTAGTGAGCAGTTCTTC. It codes for CASSLGQGPFSEQFF.

V is TRBV7-9 and J is TRBJ2-7; 7 bases fit TRBD1. J lost 3 bases, V lost 8 bases, and 4 bases had no gene match. There are 12 residues in the CDR3. Germline loops: CDR1 SEHNR, CDR2 FQNEAQ (reference sequence). CDR3 loop: CASFTGVYEQYF. Here the CDR3 DNA reads TGTGCCAGCTTCACAGGGGTCTACGAGCAGTACTTC. Combining the CDR3 with reference TRBV7-9 and TRBJ2-7 gives the whole variable domain DTGVSQNPRHKITKRGQNVTFRCDPISEHNRLYWYRQTLGQGPEFLTYFQNEAQLEKSRLLSDRFSAERPKGSFSTLEIQRTEQGDSAMYLCASFTGVYEQYFGPGTRLTVT.

The rearrangement links TRBV28 to TRBJ2-2, with 8 nucleotides matching TRBD2. This CDR3 is 16 amino acids long. V gave up 2 bases and J gave up 6 bases; unmatched junction bases: 8. Per the germline V gene, CDR1 is MDHEN and CDR2 is SYDVKM. DNA for the CDR3: TGTGCCAGCAGTTTAGGGGTTGTAGCGGGACCCGGGGAGCTGTTTTTT. It codes for CASSLGVVAGPGELFF.

The V gene is TRBV6-5, the J gene TRBJ2-3, with no clear D. The CDR3 has 13 amino acids. Germline V gives CDR1 MNHEY, CDR2 SVGAGI. V shed 5 bases and J shed 6 bases, with 12 bases lying between them. The chain's CDR3 is CASSPQDADTQYF. The CDR3 DNA reads as TGTGCCAGCAGTCCCCAAGATGCGGATACGCAGTATTTT.

V and J are TRBV7-9 and TRBJ2-5; 7 bases agree with TRBD1. Trimming cost V 2 bases and J 4 bases; bases outside gene matches: 4. The CDR3 has 14 residues. Germline-derived CDR1 and CDR2 are SEHNR and FQNEAQ (reference sequence). For the CDR3, the DNA is TGTGCCAGCAGCTTAATACAGGGGAGAGAGACCCAGTACTTC. Its translation is CASSLIQGRETQYF.

This clone was detected a few times. This sequence joins TRBV19 and TRBJ2-3, with TRBD2 identical over 14 bases. Trimming took 0 bases from V and 2 from J; bases not matched to a gene: 13. The germline V gene has CDR1 LNHDA and CDR2 SQIVND (reference sequence). The CDR3 spans 21 residues. The CDR3 DNA follows: TGTGCCAGTAGTATAGACCCCGGGACTAGCGGGAGATGGGGGCCCACAGATACGCAGTATTTT. Residues: CASSIDPGTSGRWGPTDTQYF.

This chain uses TRBV27 with TRBJ1-2; perhaps TRBD1 as D (5 bases). Germline V lookup: CDR1 MNHEY, CDR2 SMNVEV (reference sequence). V was pared by 2 bases and J by 5 bases, with 9 bases between. There are 13 residues in the CDR3. For the CDR3, the DNA is TGTGCCAGCAGTTTACAGGGTTTATATGGCTACACCTTC. Its translation is CASSLQGLYGYTF.

This clone has only a few counts. This chain connects TRBV19 to TRBJ1-1; TRBD1 might be the D (5 bases). The V end was cut by 1 base, the J end by 4 bases, with 13 bases between. Per germline, CDR1 LNHDA and CDR2 SQIVND (reference sequence). This CDR3 comprises 15 residues. CDR3 in amino acids: CASSIGSGRVTEAFF. The CDR3 DNA reads as TGTGCCAGTAGTATAGGGTCGGGCAGGGTCACTGAAGCTTTCTTT. Based on the CDR3 plus reference TRBV19 and TRBJ1-1, the full variable domain is DGGITQSPKYLFRKEGQNVTLSCEQNLNHDAMYWYRQDPGQGLRLIYYSQIVNDFQKGDIAEGYSVSREKKESFPLTVTSAQKNPTAFYLCASSIGSGRVTEAFFGQGTRLTVV.

The gene calls are TRBV28 and TRBJ1-3; D gene ambiguous. Germline V gives CDR1 MDHEN, CDR2 SYDVKM. Trimming stripped 7 bases from V and 4 bases from J, with 17 bases between. The CDR3 extends over 15 amino acids. CDR3 region: CASNGASSRGNTIYF. The CDR3 DNA reads as TGTGCCAGCAACGGTGCTTCGTCCCGGGGAAACACCATATATTTT.

The J gene is TRBJ2-2, the V gene TRBV21-1; TRBD2, the table's D call, was not compared with the DNA. TRBV21-1 is flagged as a pseudogene. There are 20 residues in the CDR3. As DNA, the CDR3 is TGTGCCAGCAGCAAAGTCCGACAGGAAAGCGGGAACTCTTACACCGGGGAGCTGTTTTTT. Protein sequence: CASSKVRQESGNSYTGELFF.

In its sample, this clone was seen once. J is TRBJ2-5 and V is TRBV4-1; possible D gene TRBD2, 6 bases. This CDR3 comprises 18 residues. Germline CDR1 and CDR2: MGHRA and YSYEKL. Trimming took 0 bases from V and 3 from J, leaving 20 bases between them. The CDR3 loop reads CASSQDSGVGGREETQYF. The CDR3 DNA reads TGCGCCAGCAGCCAAGATTCGGGGGTTGGTGGTCGCGAAGAGACCCAGTACTTC.

A note on this clone: The same CDR3 is also encoded by other DNA sequences in this sample. J is TRBJ1-1 and V is TRBV19, with a weak D call TRBD1 (6 bases). Germline CDR1 reads LNHDA; CDR2 reads SQIVND (reference sequence). V lost 6 bases and J lost 0, with 8 bases in between. The CDR3 is 13 amino acids. CDR3 residues: CASSGQMNTEAFF. In nucleotides, the CDR3 is TGTGCCAGTAGCGGACAGATGAACACTGAAGCTTTCTTT.

The count of this clone is one. The rearrangement joins TRBV6-5 to TRBJ1-5, with a weak D call TRBD1 (5 bases). This CDR3 region has 14 residues. Germline lookup yields CDR1 MNHEY and CDR2 SVGAGI. V was clipped by 2 bases and J by 2 bases, with 7 bases between them. The CDR3 DNA is TGTGCCAGCAGTTACGGGGGGGGCAATCAGCCCCAGCATTTT. Its translation: CASSYGGGNQPQHF.

The chain carries TRBV6-5 and TRBJ2-1; D unresolved. The CDR3 is made up of 15 amino acids. V was cut by 2 bases and J by 4 bases, with 12 bases left in between. Germline V CDR1 and CDR2: MNHEY, SVGAGI. The CDR3 reads CASSYVIATYNEQFF. As DNA, the CDR3 is TGTGCCAGCAGTTACGTAATAGCCACATACAATGAGCAGTTCTTC.

The genes are TRBV5-4 and TRBJ2-1; maybe TRBD2 (7 bases). The V gene lost 4 bases and the J gene lost 3 bases, with 17 bases spanning the gap. Germline loops: CDR1 SGHNT, CDR2 YYREEE (reference sequence). The CDR3 is made up of 16 amino acids. The CDR3: CASSPYGGAIYNEQFF. In nucleotides, the CDR3 is TGTGCCAGCAGCCCCTATGGGGGGGCAATCTACAATGAGCAGTTCTTC.

The chain links TRBV2 to TRBJ2-7; D unresolved. The V end was cut by 7 bases, the J end by 7 bases, with 17 bases between. This CDR3 is 13 amino acids long. The germline CDR1 and CDR2 sequences are SNHLY and FYNNEI. The CDR3 sequence: CASTEMGAVEQYF. DNA for the CDR3: TGTGCCAGCACTGAGATGGGTGCGGTGGAGCAGTACTTC.

The chain combines TRBV29-1 with TRBJ1-2, with D possibly being TRBD1 (6 bases). Trimming pared 4 bases from V and 5 bases from J, leaving 14 bases between. CDR1 and CDR2 from the germline V gene are SQVTM and ANQGSEA. The CDR3 extends over 13 amino acids. DNA for the CDR3: TGCAGCGTTGCAGGGGCGGGGGGATATGGCTACACCTTC. Its translation: CSVAGAGGYGYTF.

The chain has TRBV6-2 or TRBV6-3 and TRBJ2-5; a weak D match, TRBD1 (6 bases). V was clipped by 0 bases and J by 5 bases, with 16 bases between them. CDR1 and CDR2 from the germline V gene are MNHEY and SVGEGT. CDR3 length: 16 residues. The CDR3 coding sequence is TGTGCCAGCAGTTACTCGACAGGCGCCCTTCGGGAGACCCAGTACTTC. It codes for CASSYSTGALRETQYF.

The V call is TRBV28, the J call TRBJ1-2; 8 bases map to TRBD1. CDR1 and CDR2 (germline): MDHEN, SYDVKM. There are 12 residues in the CDR3. V dropped 8 bases and J dropped 5; count of bases not matched to a gene: 4. This chain's CDR3 is CASLNRGYGYTF. CDR3 sequence (DNA): TGTGCCAGCCTTAACAGGGGGTATGGCTACACCTTC.